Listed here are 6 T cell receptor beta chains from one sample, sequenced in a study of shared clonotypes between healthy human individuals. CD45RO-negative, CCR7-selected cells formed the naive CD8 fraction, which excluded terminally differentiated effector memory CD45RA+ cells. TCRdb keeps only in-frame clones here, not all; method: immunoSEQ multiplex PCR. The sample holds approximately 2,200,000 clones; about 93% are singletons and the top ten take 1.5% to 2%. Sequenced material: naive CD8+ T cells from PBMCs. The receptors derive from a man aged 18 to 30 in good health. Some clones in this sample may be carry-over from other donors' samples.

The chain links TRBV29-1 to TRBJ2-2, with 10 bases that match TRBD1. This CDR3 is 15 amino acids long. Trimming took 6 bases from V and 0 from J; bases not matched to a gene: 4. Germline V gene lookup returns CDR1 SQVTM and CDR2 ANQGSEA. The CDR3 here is CSVRGTGANTGELFF. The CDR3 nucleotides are TGCAGCGTGCGAGGGACAGGGGCGAACACCGGGGAGCTGTTTTTT.

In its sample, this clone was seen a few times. CDR3 sequence (DNA): TGTGCCAGCAGCTTGGGACAGGACAGTCAGCCCCAGCATTTT. This translates into CASSLGQDSQPQHF. The rearrangement joins TRBV7-9 to TRBJ1-5; 8 nucleotides align to TRBD1. V was pared by 3 bases and J by 6 bases, with 4 bases of the junction left unmatched. Per the germline V gene, CDR1 is SEHNR and CDR2 is FQNEAQ (reference sequence). The CDR3 consists of 14 residues.

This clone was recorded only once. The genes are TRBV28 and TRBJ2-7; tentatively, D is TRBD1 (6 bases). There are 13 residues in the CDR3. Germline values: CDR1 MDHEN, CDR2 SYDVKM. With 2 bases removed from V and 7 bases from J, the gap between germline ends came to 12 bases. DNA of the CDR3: TGTGCCAGCAGTTTAGACCCCAGGGGAGAGCAGTACTTC. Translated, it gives CASSLDPRGEQYF.

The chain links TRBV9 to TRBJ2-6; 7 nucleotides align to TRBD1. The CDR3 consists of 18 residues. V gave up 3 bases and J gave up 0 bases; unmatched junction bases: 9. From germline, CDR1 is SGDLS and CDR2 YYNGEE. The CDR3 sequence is CASSGQGSSISGANVLTF. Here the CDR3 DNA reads TGTGCCAGCAGCGGACAGGGATCCTCGATCTCTGGGGCCAACGTCCTGACTTTC.

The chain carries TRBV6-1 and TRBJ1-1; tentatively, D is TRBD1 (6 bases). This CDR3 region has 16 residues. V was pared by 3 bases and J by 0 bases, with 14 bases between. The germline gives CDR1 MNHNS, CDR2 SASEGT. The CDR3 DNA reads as TGTGCCAGCAGTGAGAGAGAGGGGGTCATGAACACTGAAGCTTTCTTT. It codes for CASSEREGVMNTEAFF.

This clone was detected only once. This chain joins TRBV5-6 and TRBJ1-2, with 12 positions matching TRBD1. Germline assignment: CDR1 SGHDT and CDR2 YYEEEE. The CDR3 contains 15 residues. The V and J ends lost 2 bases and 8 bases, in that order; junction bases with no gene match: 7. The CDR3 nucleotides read TGTGCCAGCAGCTTTGGGGACAGGGGGCAAGAAGGCTACACCTTC. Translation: CASSFGDRGQEGYTF. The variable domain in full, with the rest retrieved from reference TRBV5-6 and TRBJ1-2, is DAGVTQSPTHLIKTRGQQVTLRCSPKSGHDTVSWYQQALGQGPQFIFQYYEEEERQRGNFPDRFSGHQFPNYSSELNVNALLLGDSALYLCASSFGDRGQEGYTFGSGTRLTVV.